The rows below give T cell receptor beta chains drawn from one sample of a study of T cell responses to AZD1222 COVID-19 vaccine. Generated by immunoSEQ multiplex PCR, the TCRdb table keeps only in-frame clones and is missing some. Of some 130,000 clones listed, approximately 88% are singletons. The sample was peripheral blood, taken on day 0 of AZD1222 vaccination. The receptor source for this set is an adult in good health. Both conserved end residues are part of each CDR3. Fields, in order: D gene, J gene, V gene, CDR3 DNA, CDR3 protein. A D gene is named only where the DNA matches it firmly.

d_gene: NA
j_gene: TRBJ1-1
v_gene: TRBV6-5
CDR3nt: TGTGCCAGCAGTTATAGGTGGCAGACAAACACTGAAGCTTTCTTT
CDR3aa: CASSYRWQTNTEAFF

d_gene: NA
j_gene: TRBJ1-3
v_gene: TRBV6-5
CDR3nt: TGTGCCAGCAGTTACGGACCGGGGGGGGATGGAAACACCATATATTTT
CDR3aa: CASSYGPGGDGNTIYF

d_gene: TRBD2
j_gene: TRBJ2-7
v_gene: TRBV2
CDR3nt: TGTGCCAGCACCGAGGGAGCGGGGGGGAGCTACGAGCAGTACTTC
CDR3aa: CASTEGAGGSYEQYF

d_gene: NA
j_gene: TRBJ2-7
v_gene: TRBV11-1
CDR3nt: TGTGCCAGCAGCTTACGTCACTCCACCTACGAGCAGTACTTC
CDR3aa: CASSLRHSTYEQYF

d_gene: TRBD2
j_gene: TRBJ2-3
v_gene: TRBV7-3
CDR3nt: TGTGCCAGCAGCTTAATGGCAGCGGGGGGACCAAATACGCAGTATTTT
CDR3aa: CASSLMAAGGPNTQYF

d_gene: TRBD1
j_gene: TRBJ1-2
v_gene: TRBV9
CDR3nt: TGTGCCAGCAGCGTAGTTGACAGGGGGCCATATGGCTACACCTTC
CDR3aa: CASSVVDRGPYGYTF

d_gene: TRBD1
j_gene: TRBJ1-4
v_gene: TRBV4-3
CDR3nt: TGCGCCAGCAGCCAAGGGGGCGTTAACAGGGGTGAAAAACTGTTTTTT
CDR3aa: CASSQGGVNRGEKLFF

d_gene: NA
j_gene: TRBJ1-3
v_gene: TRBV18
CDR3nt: TGTGCCAGCTCACCGATAATCGGAAACACCATATATTTT
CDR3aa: CASSPIIGNTIYF

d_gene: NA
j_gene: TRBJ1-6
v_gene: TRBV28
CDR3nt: TGTGCCAGCAGTTCCGTGGTAGCCTCCTATAATTCACCCCTCCACTTT
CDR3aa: CASSSVVASYNSPLHF

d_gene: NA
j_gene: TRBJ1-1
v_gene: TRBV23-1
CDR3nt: TGCGCCAGCAGTCGGCCCCCCGGACAGTGGGCCACTGAAGCTTTCTTT
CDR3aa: CASSRPPGQWATEAFF

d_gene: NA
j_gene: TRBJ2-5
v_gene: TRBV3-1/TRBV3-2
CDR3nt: TGTGCCAGCAGCCAAGATACTTCCCCAGTCGATCGGACCCAGTACTTC
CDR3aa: CASSQDTSPVDRTQYF

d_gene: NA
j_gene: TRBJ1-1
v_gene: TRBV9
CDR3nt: TGTGCCAGCAGCGTAGAGGGACATGTGAACACTGAAGCTTTCTTT
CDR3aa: CASSVEGHVNTEAFF

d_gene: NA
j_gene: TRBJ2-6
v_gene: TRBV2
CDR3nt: TGTGCCAGCCAGCTCCTGGTCAGGCGAAACTCTGGGGCCAACGTCCTGACTTTC
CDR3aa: CASQLLVRRNSGANVLTF

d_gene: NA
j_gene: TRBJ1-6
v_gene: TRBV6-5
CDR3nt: TGTGCCAGCAGTTACTCGCCGGGGGCGCGAAATTCACCCCTCCACTTT
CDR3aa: CASSYSPGARNSPLHF

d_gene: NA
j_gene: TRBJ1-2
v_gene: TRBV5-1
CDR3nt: TGCGCCAGCAGCTTGGGGCAGGGGATGTCCTATGGCTACACCTTC
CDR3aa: CASSLGQGMSYGYTF

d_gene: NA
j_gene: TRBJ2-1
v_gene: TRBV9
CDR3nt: TGTGCCAGCAGCGTAGCCGATGAGCAGTTCTTC
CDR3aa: CASSVADEQFF

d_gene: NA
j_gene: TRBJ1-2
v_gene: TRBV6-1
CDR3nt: TGTGCCATTACAGCGACGGAGTCCTATGGCTACACCTTC
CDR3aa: CAITATESYGYTF